This T cell receptor (beta chain) was found in a study of T cell repertoires in cytomegalovirus infection. Study-wide context: It was the public TCR beta signatures that indicated both CMV infection and matching HLA type. Points from the study as a whole: The ex vivo response was dominated by HLA-C-restricted CMV-specific TCR beta clonotypes.

In its sample, this clonotype was seen a few times. The antigen remains undetermined. From the reads, TCRdb called clonotypes with MiXCR, one entry per CDR3 protein. The repertoire includes 750,000 to 900,000 distinct CDR3 sequences, almost 30% of them detected once, and over 10% sits in the top ten. Trimming took off 5 bases at V and 11 bases at J, with 16 bases between the two ends. CDR3 size: 13 residues. Germline assignment: CDR1 MDHEN and CDR2 SYDVKM. This TCR came from a human donor in good health (CMV status not recorded). Some clones in this sample may be carry-over from other donors' samples. V is TRBV28 and J is TRBJ1-5, with a possible D match to TRBD1 (5 bases). The source was cultured CD8+ T cells from PBMCs, collected from culture after CMV antigen stimulation. The CDR3 nucleotides read TGTGCCAGCAGTAGCTCGGGGCCTCCGACCCAGCATTTT. Translation gives CASSSSGPPTQHF.